The 28 T cell receptor beta chains reported below all come from one sample, sequenced in a study of control samples from healthy donors and cancer patients. Measured with immunoSEQ multiplex PCR; TCRdb has only the in-frame clones, and not every one. This sample yields 100,000 to 150,000 clones, of which around 92% are seen a single time; 0.55% to 0.65% belongs to the top ten. Sequencing was performed on PBMCs. The receptors were sampled from a man aged 80 or over with head and neck cancer.

This chain joins TRBV9 and TRBJ2-1; 7 nucleotides agree with TRBD2. CDR1 and CDR2 from the germline V gene are SGDLS and YYNGEE. This CDR3 region has 17 residues. V dropped 4 bases and J dropped 0; count of bases not matched to a gene: 10. The CDR3 DNA sequence: TGTGCCAGCAGCCCCACCCAAAGGACTAGCTCCTACAATGAGCAGTTCTTC. It is translated as CASSPTQRTSSYNEQFF.

The chain employs TRBV5-1 and TRBJ1-1, with TRBD1 matching 10 bases. Germline values: CDR1 SGHRS, CDR2 YFSETQ. This CDR3 contains 15 residues. Trimming cost V 3 bases and J 5 bases; bases outside gene matches: 7. The CDR3 is CASSYGDRGRTEAFF. The CDR3 DNA reads as TGCGCCAGCAGCTATGGGGACAGGGGAAGAACTGAAGCTTTCTTT.

V gene TRBV6-4 combines with J gene TRBJ1-2; D is perhaps TRBD1 (5 bases). Germline V gene data show CDR1 as MRHNA and CDR2 as SNTAGT. The CDR3 extends over 14 amino acids. Trimming stripped 3 bases from V and 4 bases from J, with 12 bases between. CDR3 protein: CASSEGGSGYGYTF. CDR3 sequence (DNA): TGTGCCAGCAGTGAGGGGGGGAGCGGCTATGGCTACACCTTC.

This rearrangement joins TRBV6-5 to TRBJ1-5; no clear D gene. Germline CDR1 is MNHEY and CDR2 is SVGAGI. V was cut by 2 bases and J by 5 bases, with 13 bases left in between. The CDR3 spans 15 residues. The DNA of the CDR3 is TGTGCCAGCAGTTACAGTAAGACTTCATATCAGCCCCAGCATTTT. As protein: CASSYSKTSYQPQHF.

The V gene is TRBV5-1, the J gene TRBJ1-1; the D is unclear. The V gene's germline CDR1 is SGHRS and CDR2 YFSETQ. The CDR3 has 14 residues. V was clipped by 3 bases and J by 10 bases, with 19 bases between them. CDR3 nucleotides: TGCGCCAGCAGCTCTACCTACGGTCCAACCCTAGCTTTCTTT. This encodes CASSSTYGPTLAFF.

The chain carries TRBV5-1 and TRBJ2-3; TRBD2 matches 12 bases. The length of the CDR3 is 18 residues. Germline CDR1 SGHRS, CDR2 YFSETQ. J was trimmed by 3 bases and V by 1 base; bases with no gene match: 9. The CDR3 loop is CASSLNRASGGATDTQYF. In nucleotides, the CDR3 is TGCGCCAGCAGCTTGAACCGGGCTAGCGGGGGGGCAACAGATACGCAGTATTTT. The entire variable domain, with the rest obtained from reference TRBV5-1 and TRBJ2-3, is as follows: KAGVTQTPRYLIKTRGQQVTLSCSPISGHRSVSWYQQTPGQGLQFLFEYFSETQRNKGNFPGRFSGRQFSNSRSEMNVSTLELGDSALYLCASSLNRASGGATDTQYFGPGTRLTVL.

This rearrangement joins TRBV25-1 to TRBJ1-1, with D possibly being TRBD1 (5 bases). The CDR3 is 14 amino acids. V dropped 8 bases and J dropped 5 bases, with 18 bases sitting between them. Germline values: CDR1 MGHDK, CDR2 SYGVNS. In DNA form, the CDR3 reads TGTGCCAGCTCCTTGGGGACTTGGGGGACTGAAGCTTTCTTT. Encoded protein: CASSLGTWGTEAFF.

The chain links TRBV12-5 to TRBJ1-1; no reliable D call. This CDR3 spans 13 amino acids. With 2 bases removed from V and 2 bases from J, the gap between germline ends came to 6 bases. Looked up from germline, CDR1 is LGHNT and CDR2 is FRNRAP. DNA of the CDR3: TGTGCTAGTGGTTTGCACAGTAACACTGAAGCTTTCTTT. Protein product: CASGLHSNTEAFF. Complete variable domain (other parts from reference TRBV12-5 and TRBJ1-1): DARVTQTPRHKVTEMGQEVTMRCQPILGHNTVFWYRQTMMQGLELLAYFRNRAPLDDSGMPKDRFSAEMPDATLATLKIQPSEPRDSAVYFCASGLHSNTEAFFGQGTRLTVV.

V usage is TRBV9 and J usage is TRBJ2-2; D is undetermined. This CDR3 is 14 amino acids long. V was shortened by 0 bases and J by 4 bases, with 7 bases between the two germline ends. The germline gives CDR1 SGDLS, CDR2 YYNGEE. CDR3 in DNA: TGTGCCAGCAGCGTAGTGAGTGGCACCGGGGAGCTGTTTTTT. It specifies CASSVVSGTGELFF.

A few counts support this clone. CDR3 coding DNA: TGCGCCAGCAGAGGGGCCTTAGGGCAGTTCTTC. This gives the protein CASRGALGQFF. The chain has TRBV10-2 and TRBJ2-1, with D tentatively TRBD1 (5 bases). The V end lost 6 bases, the J end lost 12 bases, and 12 bases lay between the germline ends. Germline assignment: CDR1 WSHSY and CDR2 SAAADI. The length of the CDR3 is 11 residues.

This chain joins TRBV3-1 (or the pseudogene TRBV3-2) and TRBJ1-2; D is unclear. CDR1 LGHDT and CDR2 YNNKEL come from the germline V gene (reference sequence). V gave up 5 bases and J gave up 3 bases, with 13 bases separating them. The CDR3 loop spans 14 amino acids. The CDR3 nucleotides read TGTGCCAGCAGCTACAGAGGGTTGCACTATGGCTACACCTTC. Its translation is CASSYRGLHYGYTF.

The chain combines TRBV29-1 with TRBJ2-7; D remains ambiguous. V was cut by 7 bases and J by 3 bases, with 13 bases left in between. Looked up from germline, CDR1 is SQVTM and CDR2 is ANQGSEA. This CDR3 spans 12 amino acids. CDR3 sequence reads: CSAQTRIYEQYF. The CDR3 DNA reads TGCAGCGCCCAGACAAGAATCTACGAGCAGTACTTC.

In DNA form, the CDR3 reads TGTGCCAGCAGTCACCTGCCCACGCTGTTGGGGACTTCATACTCCTACGAGCAGTACTTC. Residues: CASSHLPTLLGTSYSYEQYF. The rearrangement uses TRBV6-2 or TRBV6-3 and TRBJ2-7, with D maybe TRBD2 (6 bases). Trimming stripped 5 bases from V and 0 bases from J, with 29 bases between. The CDR3 spans 20 residues. Germline assignment: CDR1 MNHEY and CDR2 SVGEGT.

The chain has TRBV10-3 and TRBJ2-7; weak D call: TRBD1 (5 bases). V was clipped by 0 bases and J by 4 bases, with 16 bases between them. Germline assignment: CDR1 ENHRY and CDR2 SYGVKD. This CDR3 has 16 residues. The CDR3 reads CAISESWQGRGYEQYF. The CDR3, as DNA: TGTGCCATCAGTGAGTCTTGGCAGGGAAGGGGTTACGAGCAGTACTTC.

The rearrangement links TRBV5-6 to TRBJ1-1; 8 bases fit TRBD1. Germline CDR1 SGHDT, CDR2 YYEEEE. There are 12 residues in the CDR3. V gave up 0 bases and J gave up 8 bases; unmatched junction bases: 0. CDR3 sequence (DNA): TGTGCCAGCAGCTTGGGGGACAGGGAAGCTTTCTTT. Protein product: CASSLGDREAFF.

The chain uses TRBV6-6 and TRBJ2-3, with D perhaps being TRBD1 or TRBD2 (5 bases each). The CDR3 has 12 amino acids. The V gene's germline CDR1 is MNHNY and CDR2 SVGAGI (reference sequence). CDR3 sequence: CGCGGETDTQYF. CDR3 in DNA: TGTGGCTGTGGGGGAGAGACAGATACGCAGTATTTT.

CDR3 residues: CASRGVGDQPQHF. The CDR3 nucleotides read TGCGCCAGCAGAGGGGTTGGCGATCAGCCCCAGCATTTT. The chain combines TRBV10-2 with TRBJ1-5; TRBD1 might be the D (5 bases). Trimming cost V 6 bases and J 5 bases, with 11 bases left between them. The CDR3 loop spans 13 amino acids. Germline V gene lookup returns CDR1 WSHSY and CDR2 SAAADI.

The chain has TRBV6-5 and TRBJ1-2, with D possibly matching TRBD1 (5 bases). Trimming stripped 6 bases from V and 8 bases from J, with 16 bases between. This CDR3 has 13 residues. Germline-derived CDR1 and CDR2 are MNHEY and SVGAGI. The chain's CDR3 is CASRGTAPRGYTF. DNA of the CDR3: TGTGCCAGCAGAGGGACGGCGCCCCGGGGCTACACCTTC.

The V call is TRBV18, the J call TRBJ1-6; 7 positions match TRBD1. CDR3 length equals 17 residues. The V and J ends lost 3 bases and 7 bases, in that order; junction bases with no gene match: 12. CDR1 and CDR2 (germline): KGHSH, LQKENI. CDR3 amino acids: CASSPSVIGTANSPLHF. CDR3 coding DNA: TGTGCCAGCTCACCGTCCGTGATTGGGACAGCAAATTCACCCCTCCACTTT.

The chain joins TRBV6-5 to TRBJ2-1, with 8 bases aligning to TRBD2. Trimming removed 7 bases from V and 6 bases from J; junction bases left unmatched: 8. In germline, CDR1 is MNHEY, CDR2 SVGAGI. The CDR3 has 14 amino acids. This CDR3 is CASTLSGLGNEQFF. CDR3 DNA sequence: TGTGCCAGCACCCTCTCGGGACTAGGCAATGAGCAGTTCTTC.

The CDR3 loop reads CASSYLTGSTEAFF. The CDR3, as DNA: TGTGCCAGCAGTTACCTGACAGGGAGCACTGAAGCTTTCTTT. The chain joins TRBV6-2 or TRBV6-3 to TRBJ1-1, with 7 positions matching TRBD1. Germline-derived CDR1 and CDR2 are MNHEY and SVGEGT. After removal of 2 bases from V and 4 bases from J, the junction contained 4 bases not matched to a gene. The CDR3 spans 14 residues.

There are a few counts of this clone. Other DNA variants within this sample encode the same CDR3. V and J are TRBV5-4 and TRBJ1-2, with 7 bases fitting TRBD1. The CDR3 length is 14 residues. CDR1 SGHNT and CDR2 YYREEE come from the germline V gene (reference sequence). J gave up 5 bases and V 3 bases, and 7 bases lay outside the gene matches. CDR3 sequence: CASSSFRDSYGYTF. The CDR3 DNA is TGTGCCAGCAGCTCTTTCCGGGACAGTTATGGCTACACCTTC.

V gene TRBV10-3 combines with J gene TRBJ1-1; D perhaps matches TRBD1 (6 bases). Trimming pared 1 base from V and 2 bases from J, leaving 14 bases between. Germline V gene lookup returns CDR1 ENHRY and CDR2 SYGVKD. The CDR3 runs 16 residues. The CDR3 sequence is CAISEFTGYPNTEAFF. CDR3 DNA sequence: TGTGCCATCAGTGAGTTCACAGGGTACCCCAACACTGAAGCTTTCTTT.

This sequence joins TRBV5-1 and TRBJ1-4; the D is unclear. V was clipped by 0 bases and J by 13 bases, with 10 bases between them. CDR1 is SGHRS and CDR2 is YFSETQ in the germline V gene. This CDR3 spans 12 amino acids. DNA for the CDR3: TGCGCCAGCAGCTTGGGAGGCGAAGTACTGTTTTTT. Translated, it gives CASSLGGEVLFF. The whole variable domain, remainder taken from reference TRBV5-1 and TRBJ1-4, is KAGVTQTPRYLIKTRGQQVTLSCSPISGHRSVSWYQQTPGQGLQFLFEYFSETQRNKGNFPGRFSGRQFSNSRSEMNVSTLELGDSALYLCASSLGGEVLFFGSGTQLSVL.

The chain carries TRBV10-3 and TRBJ2-7, with TRBD1 identical over 10 bases. Germline loops: CDR1 ENHRY, CDR2 SYGVKD. This CDR3 spans 13 amino acids. The trim removed 10 bases at V and 6 bases at J, leaving 9 bases unmatched. The CDR3 here is CATTDRGNAEQYF. As DNA, the CDR3 is TGTGCCACCACGGACAGGGGGAACGCCGAGCAGTACTTC.

This sequence joins TRBV9 and TRBJ2-7; 7 bases line up with TRBD1. The length of the CDR3 is 16 residues. V trimming: 0 bases; J trimming: 2 bases; junction bases outside the gene matches: 8. In germline, CDR1 is SGDLS, CDR2 YYNGEE. The CDR3 sequence is CASSVGDSSYAYEQYF. In DNA, the CDR3 is TGTGCCAGCAGCGTAGGGGACAGTTCTTACGCCTACGAGCAGTACTTC.

The V gene is TRBV27, the J gene TRBJ2-2; 8 bases are a match to TRBD1. The V segment lost 7 bases and the J segment 4 bases; nucleotides outside the gene matches: 5. The CDR3 extends over 14 amino acids. In germline, CDR1 is MNHEY, CDR2 SMNVEV (reference sequence). The CDR3 bases are TGTGCCAGCACCCGGGACAGGAGCACCGGGGAGCTGTTTTTT. Its translation: CASTRDRSTGELFF.

This chain uses TRBV12-3 or TRBV12-4 with TRBJ1-1, with D possibly being TRBD1 (6 bases). The V and J ends lost 7 bases and 6 bases respectively, with 15 bases between them. CDR3 length: 13 residues. The CDR3 bases are TGTGCCAGCACCCTATCGAGGACAGCTGAAGCTTTCTTT. Translation: CASTLSRTAEAFF.